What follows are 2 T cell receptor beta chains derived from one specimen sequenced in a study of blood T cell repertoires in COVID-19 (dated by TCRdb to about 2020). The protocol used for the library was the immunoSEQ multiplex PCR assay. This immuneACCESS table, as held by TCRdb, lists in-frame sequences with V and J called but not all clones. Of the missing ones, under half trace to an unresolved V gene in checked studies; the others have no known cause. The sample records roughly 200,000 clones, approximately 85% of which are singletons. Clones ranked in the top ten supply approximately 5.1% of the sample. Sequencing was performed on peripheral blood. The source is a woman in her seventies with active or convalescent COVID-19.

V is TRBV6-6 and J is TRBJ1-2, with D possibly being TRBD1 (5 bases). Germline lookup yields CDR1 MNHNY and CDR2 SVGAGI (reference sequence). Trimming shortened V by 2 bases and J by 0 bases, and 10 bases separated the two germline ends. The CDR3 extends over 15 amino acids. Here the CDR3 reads CASSYALTANYGYTF. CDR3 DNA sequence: TGTGCCAGCAGTTACGCTTTGACAGCTAACTATGGCTACACCTTC.

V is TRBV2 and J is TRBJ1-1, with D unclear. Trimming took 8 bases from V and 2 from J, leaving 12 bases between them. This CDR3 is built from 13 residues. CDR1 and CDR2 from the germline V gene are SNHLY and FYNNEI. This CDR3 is CASGMEANTEAFF. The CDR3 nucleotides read TGTGCCAGCGGTATGGAGGCTAACACTGAAGCTTTCTTT.